These 12 T cell receptor beta chains share one sample of origin, sequenced in a study of cytomegalovirus exposure and HLA in healthy donors. The study ran its PCR with 60 Vbeta and 13 Jbeta primers. This table comes from immunoSEQ multiplex PCR, and its TCRdb copy is limited to in-frame clones, with some not included. The sample includes some 170,000 clones, about 75% of them seen just once. Specimen: PBMCs. The source of these receptors is a man between 18 and 29 years old in good health and CMV-seropositive.

This clone was counted between two and nine times. The J gene is TRBJ2-3, the V gene TRBV4-1; 9 nucleotides agree with TRBD2. Germline lookup yields CDR1 MGHRA and CDR2 YSYEKL. V was clipped by 1 base and J by 2 bases; unmatched bases: 13. The CDR3 contains 19 residues. The CDR3 sequence is CASSQVGGGLAGNTDTQYF. The CDR3 bases are TGCGCCAGCAGCCAAGTTGGTGGGGGGCTAGCGGGGAACACAGATACGCAGTATTTT.

The chain is built from TRBV10-3 and TRBJ2-3; possible D gene TRBD2, 7 bases. Germline V gene sequence: CDR1 ENHRY, CDR2 SYGVKD. The CDR3 length is 15 residues. V lost 4 bases and J 1 base, leaving 12 bases between the germline ends. CDR3 amino acids: CAISATGGGTDTQYF. CDR3 nucleotide sequence: TGTGCCATCAGTGCCACGGGGGGCGGCACAGATACGCAGTATTTT.

The genes are TRBV6-5 and TRBJ1-1, with D perhaps TRBD1 (5 bases). The germline V and J ends were trimmed by 0 bases and 10 bases, with 12 bases remaining between them. CDR3 length: 13 residues. Per germline, CDR1 MNHEY and CDR2 SVGAGI. The CDR3 DNA reads TGTGCCAGCAGTTACTCCCCAGACAGTAGAGCTTTCTTT. It specifies CASSYSPDSRAFF.

This clone was counted between two and nine times. The J gene is TRBJ2-1, the V gene TRBV2, with 8 bases matching TRBD2. Germline trimming cut 4 bases from V and 7 bases from J; bases unmatched to any gene: 6. CDR3 length: 14 amino acids. Germline CDR1 is SNHLY and CDR2 is FYNNEI. The DNA for the CDR3 is TGTGCCAGCAGTGTACAGCGGGAGATAAATGAGCAGTTCTTC. As protein: CASSVQREINEQFF.

This clone was found a few times. The rearrangement uses TRBV9 and TRBJ1-2, with TRBD1 matching over 9 bases. With 1 base clipped from V and 0 bases from J, the junction kept 7 bases outside the gene matches. Germline CDR1 reads SGDLS; CDR2 reads YYNGEE. The CDR3 spans 17 residues. CDR3: CASSVNRGPDSNYGYTF. The CDR3 DNA is TGTGCCAGCAGCGTAAACAGGGGGCCCGATTCTAACTATGGCTACACCTTC.

The J gene is TRBJ2-1, the V gene TRBV15, with a possible D match to TRBD2 (6 bases). The CDR3 loop spans 14 amino acids. With 8 bases removed from V and 7 bases from J, the gap between germline ends came to 18 bases. CDR1 is LNHNV, CDR2 YYDKDF, per germline (reference sequence). This CDR3 is CATGPRQAGNEQFF. CDR3 bases: TGTGCCACCGGACCCCGGCAGGCGGGGAATGAGCAGTTCTTC.

This chain links TRBV6-5 with TRBJ1-2, with 9 positions matching TRBD1. V was pared by 6 bases and J by 3 bases, with 8 bases of the junction left unmatched. Germline values: CDR1 MNHEY, CDR2 SVGAGI. The CDR3 length is 15 residues. This CDR3 reads CASRSQGANDYGYTF. CDR3 sequence (DNA): TGTGCCAGCAGATCACAGGGGGCGAACGACTATGGCTACACCTTC.

The V and J genes are TRBV15 and TRBJ1-6; perhaps TRBD1 as D (5 bases). The germline V and J ends were trimmed by 3 bases and 7 bases, with 16 bases remaining between them. The CDR3 loop spans 16 amino acids. Germline CDR1 reads LNHNV; CDR2 reads YYDKDF (reference sequence). The CDR3 here is CATSSPGFGFNSPLHF. CDR3 coding DNA: TGTGCCACCAGCAGTCCAGGGTTCGGTTTCAATTCACCCCTCCACTTT.

V usage is TRBV9 and J usage is TRBJ1-2; 9 bases line up with TRBD1. Per germline, CDR1 SGDLS and CDR2 YYNGEE. The CDR3 consists of 15 residues. The V and J ends lost 0 bases and 4 bases, in that order; junction bases with no gene match: 4. In DNA form, the CDR3 reads TGTGCCAGCAGCGTAGTTCCGACAGGGGGCTATGGCTACACCTTC. Translation gives CASSVVPTGGYGYTF.

The chain employs TRBV7-9 and TRBJ1-2, with a weak D call TRBD1 (6 bases). There are 16 residues in the CDR3. The V gene lost 0 bases and the J gene lost 3 bases, with 14 bases spanning the gap. Germline V gene sequence: CDR1 SEHNR, CDR2 FQNEAQ (reference sequence). The CDR3 here is CASSLATTGSDYGYTF. Here the CDR3 DNA reads TGTGCCAGCAGCTTAGCCACAACAGGGTCGGACTATGGCTACACCTTC.

The rearrangement joins TRBV10-2 to TRBJ1-5; D gene unclear. Trimming removed 2 bases from V and 2 bases from J, with 7 bases in between. Germline values: CDR1 WSHSY, CDR2 SAAADI. This CDR3 has 14 residues. CDR3: CASSERLGNQPQHF. The CDR3 DNA reads as TGCGCCAGCAGTGAGAGGCTAGGCAATCAGCCCCAGCATTTT.

The chain is built from TRBV30 and TRBJ1-1; 10 bases agree with TRBD1. The germline CDR1 and CDR2 sequences are GTSNPN and SVGIG (reference sequence). V lost 4 bases to trimming and J lost 3 bases; unmatched junction nucleotides: 8. The CDR3 has 15 amino acids. The chain's CDR3 is CAWKGDRGLDTEAFF. In nucleotides, the CDR3 is TGTGCCTGGAAAGGCGACAGGGGGCTCGACACTGAAGCTTTCTTT.